What follows is one TCR beta chain and its context. These data are taken from a study of blood T cell repertoires in COVID-19. On the study more broadly: COVID-19 samples, acute and convalescent, were from the United States, Italy and Spain. T cells, B-cell-depleted T cells, or PBMCs supplied cDNA or gDNA.

The CDR3 is 16 amino acids. Between the trimmed V and J ends, which lost 1 base and 0 bases, there was a span of 12 bases. Germline assignment: CDR1 LGHDT and CDR2 YNNKEL (reference sequence). In Seattle, patients joined the study during active infection and were tracked longitudinally. Per the study methods: Estimation of nucleated cell counts was performed using reference gene primer amplification. Libraries were prepared by immunoSEQ multiplex PCR; TCRdb keeps only in-frame clonotypes and omits some of them. The V and J calls and clone size were taken over from that table, and D and trimming were inferred from the DNA. This sample has fewer than 200,000 clones, with roughly 80% found just once.

The rearrangement uses TRBV3-1 (or the pseudogene TRBV3-2) and TRBJ1-2; maybe TRBD1 (5 bases). This receptor was identified in a woman aged 60-75 years with COVID-19, enrolled during active disease. Material for sequencing was peripheral blood. Here the CDR3 DNA reads TGTGCCAGCAGCCAAGTAGGGGATTTAGCTAACTATGGCTACACCTTC. Amino acid sequence: CASSQVGDLANYGYTF.